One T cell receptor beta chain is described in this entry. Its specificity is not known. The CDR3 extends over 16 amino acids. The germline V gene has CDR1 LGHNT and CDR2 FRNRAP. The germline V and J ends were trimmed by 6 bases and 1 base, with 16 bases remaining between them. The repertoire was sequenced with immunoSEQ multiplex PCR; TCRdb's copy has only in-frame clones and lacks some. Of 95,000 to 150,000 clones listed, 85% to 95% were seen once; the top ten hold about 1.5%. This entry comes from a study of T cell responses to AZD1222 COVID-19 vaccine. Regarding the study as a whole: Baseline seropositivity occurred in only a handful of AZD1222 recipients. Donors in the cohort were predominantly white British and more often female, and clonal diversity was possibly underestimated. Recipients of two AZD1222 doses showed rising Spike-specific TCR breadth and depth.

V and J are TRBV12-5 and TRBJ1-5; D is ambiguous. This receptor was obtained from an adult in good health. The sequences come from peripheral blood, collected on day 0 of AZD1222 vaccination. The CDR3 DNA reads TGTGCTAGTGGAGCGGATAGGGTTTTCAGCAATCAGCCCCAGCATTTT. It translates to CASGADRVFSNQPQHF.